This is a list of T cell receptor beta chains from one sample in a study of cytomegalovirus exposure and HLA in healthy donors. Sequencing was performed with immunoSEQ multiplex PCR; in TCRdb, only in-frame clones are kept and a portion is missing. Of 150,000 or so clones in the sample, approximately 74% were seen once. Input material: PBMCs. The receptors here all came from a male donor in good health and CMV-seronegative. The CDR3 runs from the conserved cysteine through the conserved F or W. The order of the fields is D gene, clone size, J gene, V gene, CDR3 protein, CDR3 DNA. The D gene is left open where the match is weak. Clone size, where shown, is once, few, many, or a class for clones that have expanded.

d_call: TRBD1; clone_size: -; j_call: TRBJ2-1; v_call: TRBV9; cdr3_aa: CASSDNRGSEQFF; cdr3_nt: TGTGCCAGCAGCGATAACAGGGGGAGTGAGCAGTTCTTC
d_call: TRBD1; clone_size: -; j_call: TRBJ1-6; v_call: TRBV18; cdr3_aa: CASSRTNPVQGNSPLHF; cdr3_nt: TGTGCCAGCTCACGTACGAACCCGGTACAGGGGAATTCACCCCTCCACTTT
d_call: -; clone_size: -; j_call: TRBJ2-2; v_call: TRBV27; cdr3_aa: CASAIGVGTGELFF; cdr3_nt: TGTGCCAGCGCTATAGGGGTGGGGACCGGGGAGCTGTTTTTT
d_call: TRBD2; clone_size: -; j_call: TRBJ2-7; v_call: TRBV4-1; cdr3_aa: CASSQGGLAGGEQYF; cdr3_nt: TGCGCCAGCAGCCAAGGGGGACTAGCGGGGGGCGAGCAGTACTTC
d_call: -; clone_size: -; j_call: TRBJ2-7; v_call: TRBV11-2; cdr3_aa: CASSLGQHYEQYF; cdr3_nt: TGTGCCAGCAGCTTAGGACAGCACTACGAGCAGTACTTC
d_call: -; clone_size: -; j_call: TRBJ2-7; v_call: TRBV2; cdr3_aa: CASYRDSTYEQYF; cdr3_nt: TGTGCCAGTTACCGGGACTCAACCTACGAGCAGTACTTC
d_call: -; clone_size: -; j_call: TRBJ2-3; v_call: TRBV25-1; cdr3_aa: CASSELAQARADTQYF; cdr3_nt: TGTGCCAGCAGTGAATTAGCACAGGCTCGGGCAGATACGCAGTATTTT
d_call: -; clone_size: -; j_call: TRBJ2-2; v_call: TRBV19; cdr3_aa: CASQERQIITGELFF; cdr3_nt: TGTGCCAGCCAAGAAAGACAGATTATCACCGGGGAGCTGTTTTTT
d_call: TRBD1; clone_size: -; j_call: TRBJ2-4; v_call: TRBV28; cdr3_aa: CASSPDLAGTGGGNIQYF; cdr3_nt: TGTGCCAGCAGTCCAGACCTTGCCGGGACAGGGGGCGGAAACATTCAGTACTTC
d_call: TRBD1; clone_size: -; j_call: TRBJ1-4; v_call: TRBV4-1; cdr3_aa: CASSARQGFGLPEKLFF; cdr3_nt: TGCGCCAGCAGCGCCCGACAGGGTTTCGGTCTTCCGGAAAAACTGTTTTTT
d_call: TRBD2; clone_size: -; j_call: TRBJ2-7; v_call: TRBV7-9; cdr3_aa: CASSPVFQAGASVYHEQYF; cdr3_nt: TGTGCCAGCAGCCCCGTATTTCAGGCGGGAGCCTCGGTTTACCACGAGCAGTACTTC
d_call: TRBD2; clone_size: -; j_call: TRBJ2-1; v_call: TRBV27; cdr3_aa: CASSSQREGPYNEQFF; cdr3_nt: TGTGCCAGCAGTTCCCAACGGGAGGGACCCTACAATGAGCAGTTCTTC
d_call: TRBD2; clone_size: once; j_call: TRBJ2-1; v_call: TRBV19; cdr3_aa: CASSIPSRTSGGKQFF; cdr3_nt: TGTGCCAGTAGTATTCCCTCGAGGACTAGCGGGGGGAAACAGTTCTTC
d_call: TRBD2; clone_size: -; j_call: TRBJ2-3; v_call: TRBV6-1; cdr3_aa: CASQRDYSTDTQYF; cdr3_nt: TGTGCCTCTCAACGGGACTACTCCACAGATACGCAGTATTTT
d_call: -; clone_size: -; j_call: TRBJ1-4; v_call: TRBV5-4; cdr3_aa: CASSLKGDNEKLFF; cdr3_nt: TGTGCCAGCAGCTTGAAGGGGGATAATGAAAAACTGTTTTTT
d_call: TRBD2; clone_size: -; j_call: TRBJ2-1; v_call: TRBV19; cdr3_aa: CASSISGGPAEQFF; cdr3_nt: TGTGCCAGTAGTATATCGGGAGGGCCAGCTGAGCAGTTCTTC
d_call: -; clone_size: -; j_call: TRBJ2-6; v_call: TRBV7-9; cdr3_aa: CASSSNSGANVLTF; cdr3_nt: TGTGCCAGCAGCTCCAACTCTGGGGCCAACGTCCTGACTTTC
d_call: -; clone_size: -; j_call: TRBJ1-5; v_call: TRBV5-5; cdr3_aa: CASSLVGGGARAQHF; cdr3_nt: TGTGCCAGCAGCTTGGTGGGGGGGGGTGCAAGGGCCCAGCATTTT
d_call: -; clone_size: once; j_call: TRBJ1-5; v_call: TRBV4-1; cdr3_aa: CASSQVGGSNSNQPQHF; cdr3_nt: TGCGCCAGCAGCCAAGTGGGGGGGAGTAATAGCAATCAGCCCCAGCATTTT
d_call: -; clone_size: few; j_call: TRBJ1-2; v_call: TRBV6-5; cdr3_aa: CASSYTGRANYGYTF; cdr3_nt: TGTGCCAGCAGTTACACGGGGAGGGCTAACTATGGCTACACCTTC
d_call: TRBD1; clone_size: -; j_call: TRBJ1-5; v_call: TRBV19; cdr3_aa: CASSLWTGGIQPQHF; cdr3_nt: TGTGCCAGTAGTCTCTGGACAGGGGGAATTCAGCCCCAGCATTTT
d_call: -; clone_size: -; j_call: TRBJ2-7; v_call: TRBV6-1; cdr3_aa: CASSPDGAFEQYF; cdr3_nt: TGTGCCAGCAGCCCCGACGGAGCCTTCGAGCAGTACTTC
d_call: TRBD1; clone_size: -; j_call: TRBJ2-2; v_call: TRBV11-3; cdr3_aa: CASSLVSWTGEDTGELFF; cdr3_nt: TGTGCCAGCAGCTTAGTTTCCTGGACAGGGGAAGACACCGGGGAGCTGTTTTTT
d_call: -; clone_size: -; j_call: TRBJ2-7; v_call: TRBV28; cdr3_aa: CASTETGNYEQYF; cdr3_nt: TGTGCCAGCACCGAGACAGGCAACTACGAGCAGTACTTC
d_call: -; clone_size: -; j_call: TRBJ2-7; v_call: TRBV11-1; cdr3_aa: CASSPRTQSSYEQYF; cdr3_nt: TGTGCCAGCAGCCCCCGGACTCAGAGCTCCTACGAGCAGTACTTC
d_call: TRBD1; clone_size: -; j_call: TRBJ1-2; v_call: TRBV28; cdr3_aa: CASSSGQGAVGYGYTF; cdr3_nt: TGTGCCAGCAGTTCCGGACAGGGGGCAGTCGGCTATGGCTACACCTTC
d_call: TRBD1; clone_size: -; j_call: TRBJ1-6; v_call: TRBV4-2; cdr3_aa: CASSPSDRGSNSPLHF; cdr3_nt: TGTGCCAGCAGCCCAAGTGACAGGGGTTCGAATTCACCCCTCCACTTT
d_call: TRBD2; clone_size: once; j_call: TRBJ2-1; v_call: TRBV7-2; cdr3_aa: CASILAGAQNEQFF; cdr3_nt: TGTGCCAGCATACTAGCGGGGGCTCAGAATGAGCAGTTCTTC
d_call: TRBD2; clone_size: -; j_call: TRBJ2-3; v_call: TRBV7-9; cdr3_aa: CASSRASGGDTQYF; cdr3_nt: TGTGCCAGCAGCCGGGCCTCGGGGGGAGATACGCAGTATTTT
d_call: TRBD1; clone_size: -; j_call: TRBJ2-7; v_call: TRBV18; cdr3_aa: CASSPRLTGISSYEQYF; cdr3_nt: TGTGCCAGCTCACCCAGATTGACAGGGATAAGCTCCTACGAGCAGTACTTC
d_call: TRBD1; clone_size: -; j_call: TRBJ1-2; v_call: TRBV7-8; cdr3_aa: CASSLETGRNYGYTF; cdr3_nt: TGTGCCAGCAGCTTAGAGACAGGGAGGAACTATGGCTACACCTTC
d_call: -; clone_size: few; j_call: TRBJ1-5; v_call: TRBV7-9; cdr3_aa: CASSLTSQPQHF; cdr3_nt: TGTGCCAGCAGCTTAACGAGTCAGCCCCAGCATTTT
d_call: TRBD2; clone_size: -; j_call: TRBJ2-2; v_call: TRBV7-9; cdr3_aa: CSSSPINRREGSTGELFF; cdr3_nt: TGTTCCAGCAGTCCAATAAATCGGCGGGAGGGAAGCACCGGGGAGCTGTTTTTT
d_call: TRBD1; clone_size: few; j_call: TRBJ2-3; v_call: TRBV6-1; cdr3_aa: CASRYRGADTQYF; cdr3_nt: TGTGCCAGCAGATACAGGGGAGCAGATACGCAGTATTTT
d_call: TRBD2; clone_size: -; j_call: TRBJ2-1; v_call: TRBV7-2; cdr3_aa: CASSVAGGPFNEQFF; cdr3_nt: TGTGCCAGCAGCGTAGCGGGAGGGCCTTTCAATGAGCAGTTCTTC
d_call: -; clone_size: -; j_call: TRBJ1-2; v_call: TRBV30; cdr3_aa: CAWAERRGQREGHGYTF; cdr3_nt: TGTGCCTGGGCCGAAAGGCGGGGCCAGCGAGAGGGCCATGGCTACACCTTC